This T cell receptor (beta chain) was captured by sequencing in a study of Graves' ophthalmopathy and Graves' hyperthyroidism. Study results and limitations: The majority of expanded thyroid clonotypes above 0.001 frequency also occurred in blood.

Other autoimmune diseases, uncontrolled infections, pregnancy and lactation each led to patient exclusion. V lost 7 bases, J lost 6 bases, and 3 bases stayed unmatched. The V gene's germline CDR1 is ENHRY and CDR2 SYGVKD. This CDR3 has 11 residues. On this clonotype itself: Its specificity is not known.

Amplifying from RNA transcripts, the study obtained TCR beta CDR3 regions. HTBI-primed first-round RT-PCR preceded second-round multiplex PCR. Via MiXCR, TCRdb re-called the multiplex PCR reads, giving one row per CDR3 protein. The table has 650,000 to 900,000 distinct CDR3 sequences, roughly two fifths seen once; the top ten hold 44%. The receptor's source is an adult man with Graves' ophthalmopathy. The V gene is TRBV10-3, the J gene TRBJ2-7, with TRBD1 identical over 7 bases. Sequenced: peripheral blood. CDR3 in DNA: TGTGCCATCACCCCAGGGGGCGAGCAGTACTTC. It translates to CAITPGGEQYF.